Listed below are T cell receptor beta chains from one sample, sequenced in a study of T-cell reconstitution after alpha-beta-depleted transplantation in children. TCRdb itself ran the PCR reads through MiXCR, one entry per CDR3 protein. The repertoire holds around 700,000 distinct CDR3 sequences, with 10% to 15% as singletons. The material was PBMCs, obtained before TCRalphabeta/CD19-depleted stem cell transplant. The receptors were sampled from a girl aged 2-10 years with congenital amegakaryocytic thrombocytopenia, due to receive a stem cell transplant. Each CDR3 is given with its conserved first and last residue. Fields, in order: D gene, V gene, clone size, J gene, CDR3 protein, CDR3 DNA. A D gene is named only where the DNA matches it firmly. Part of the rows lack a size; the others show once, few, many or a class for expanded clones.

D: TRBD2
V: TRBV28
size: NA
J: TRBJ2-1
CDR3: CASRGTSGRGGEQFF
DNA: TGTGCCAGCAGAGGTACTAGCGGGAGGGGAGGGGAGCAGTTCTTC

D: TRBD2
V: TRBV10-3
size: few
J: TRBJ2-1
CDR3: CAISELRLAGGRSGEQFF
DNA: TGTGCCATCAGTGAGTTACGACTAGCGGGAGGCCGGTCTGGTGAGCAGTTCTTC

D: NA
V: TRBV4-2
size: many
J: TRBJ2-7
CDR3: CASSPSWVDRTYEQYF
DNA: TGTGCCAGCAGCCCCTCCTGGGTGGACCGCACCTACGAGCAGTACTTC

D: NA
V: TRBV5-1
size: many
J: TRBJ2-2
CDR3: CASSHDANTGELFF
DNA: TGCGCCAGCAGCCACGACGCGAACACCGGGGAGCTGTTTTTT

D: TRBD1
V: TRBV5-1
size: many
J: TRBJ1-1
CDR3: CASSPRTGLIRMNTEAFF
DNA: TGCGCCAGCAGCCCTCGGACAGGGCTGATCCGCATGAACACTGAAGCTTTCTTT

D: TRBD1
V: TRBV20-1
size: many
J: TRBJ2-5
CDR3: CSASDRGGETQYF
DNA: TGCAGTGCCTCAGACAGGGGGGGAGAGACCCAGTACTTC

D: NA
V: TRBV7-9
size: NA
J: TRBJ1-2
CDR3: CASIPAGDPYLGYTF
DNA: TGTGCCAGCATCCCCGCGGGGGACCCATACCTTGGCTACACCTTC

D: NA
V: TRBV7-2
size: NA
J: TRBJ2-7
CDR3: CASSLYLGNYYEQYF
DNA: TGTGCCAGCAGCTTATATTTGGGAAACTACTACGAGCAGTACTTC

D: NA
V: TRBV5-1
size: many
J: TRBJ2-7
CDR3: CASSLGLPEDYEQYF
DNA: TGCGCCAGCAGCTTGGGACTACCAGAAGATTACGAGCAGTACTTC

D: TRBD2
V: TRBV20-1
size: many
J: TRBJ2-7
CDR3: CSAREGTSGSYEQYF
DNA: TGCAGTGCACGAGAGGGGACTAGCGGGAGTTACGAGCAGTACTTC

D: NA
V: TRBV20-1
size: NA
J: TRBJ1-3
CDR3: CSARFGGGLGNTIYF
DNA: TGCAGTGCTAGATTTGGGGGAGGGCTAGGAAACACCATATATTTT

D: NA
V: TRBV30
size: few
J: TRBJ1-1
CDR3: CAWSLGVRVRAFF
DNA: TGTGCCTGGAGTCTAGGCGTGCGGGTTCGAGCTTTCTTT

D: NA
V: TRBV6-5
size: NA
J: TRBJ2-7
CDR3: CASSYIYSGGSTYEQYF
DNA: TGTGCCAGCAGTTACATTTATTCTGGGGGGTCGACCTACGAGCAGTACTTC

D: TRBD2
V: TRBV20-1
size: NA
J: TRBJ2-1
CDR3: CSPRRLAGVDEQFF
DNA: TGCAGTCCCAGAAGGCTAGCGGGAGTAGATGAGCAGTTCTTC

D: TRBD2
V: TRBV5-1
size: few
J: TRBJ2-1
CDR3: CASSLEVAGGGNEQFF
DNA: TGCGCCAGCAGCTTGGAGGTAGCGGGAGGGGGCAATGAGCAGTTCTTC

D: TRBD2
V: TRBV5-1
size: many
J: TRBJ2-1
CDR3: CASSFGTSGISYNEQFF
DNA: TGCGCCAGCAGCTTTGGGACTAGCGGGATCTCGTACAATGAGCAGTTCTTC

D: NA
V: TRBV7-8
size: few
J: TRBJ2-1
CDR3: CASSPGLNPYNEQFF
DNA: TGTGCCAGCAGCCCTGGACTTAATCCCTACAATGAGCAGTTCTTC

D: NA
V: TRBV5-1
size: many
J: TRBJ1-4
CDR3: CASSLGRSGEKLFF
DNA: TGCGCCAGCAGCCTAGGGAGAAGCGGTGAAAAACTGTTTTTT

D: TRBD2
V: TRBV7-9
size: many
J: TRBJ2-7
CDR3: CASSLTAGTSESYEQYF
DNA: TGTGCCAGCAGCTTGACAGCTGGGACTAGCGAATCCTACGAGCAGTACTTC

D: NA
V: TRBV4-1
size: few
J: TRBJ2-7
CDR3: CASSHYHSGYEQYF
DNA: TGCGCCAGCAGCCACTATCACTCAGGATACGAGCAGTACTTC

D: TRBD2
V: TRBV10-3
size: many
J: TRBJ2-1
CDR3: CAIGGGLESHEQFF
DNA: TGTGCCATCGGCGGGGGGCTGGAATCCCATGAGCAGTTCTTC

D: NA
V: TRBV20-1
size: many
J: TRBJ2-3
CDR3: CSADHPGESTDTQYF
DNA: TGCAGTGCCGACCACCCAGGCGAGAGCACAGATACGCAGTATTTT

D: TRBD1
V: TRBV6-1
size: many
J: TRBJ1-5
CDR3: CASRSDRVGQPQHF
DNA: TGTGCCAGCAGATCCGACAGGGTGGGGCAGCCCCAGCATTTT

D: NA
V: TRBV5-1
size: few
J: TRBJ2-7
CDR3: CASSWDGLSSYEQYF
DNA: TGCGCCAGCAGCTGGGACGGACTCAGCTCCTACGAGCAGTACTTC

D: TRBD2
V: TRBV12-3/TRBV12-4
size: few
J: TRBJ2-7
CDR3: CASSRGAGFSYEQYF
DNA: TGTGCCAGCAGTAGAGGAGCGGGATTCTCCTACGAGCAGTACTTC

D: NA
V: TRBV7-7
size: many
J: TRBJ2-2
CDR3: CASSPLQSGELFF
DNA: TGTGCCAGCAGTCCATTACAGTCCGGGGAGCTGTTTTTT

D: NA
V: TRBV20-1
size: many
J: TRBJ2-1
CDR3: CSATFRLSKNEQFF
DNA: TGCAGTGCTACGTTTAGGTTAAGTAAGAATGAGCAGTTCTTC

D: NA
V: TRBV3-1
size: few
J: TRBJ2-7
CDR3: CASSRKGPTSYEQYF
DNA: TGTGCCAGCTCCCGGAAGGGACCTACCTCCTACGAGCAGTACTTC

D: NA
V: TRBV5-1
size: NA
J: TRBJ1-5
CDR3: CASRLDGSNQPQHF
DNA: TGCGCCAGCCGCTTGGACGGTAGCAATCAGCCCCAGCATTTT

D: TRBD2
V: TRBV5-1
size: many
J: TRBJ2-1
CDR3: CASSVRTSEGEQFF
DNA: TGCGCCAGCAGCGTACGGACTAGCGAGGGTGAGCAGTTCTTC

D: NA
V: TRBV18
size: many
J: TRBJ2-3
CDR3: CASSPFDKFATDTQYF
DNA: TGTGCCAGCTCACCCTTCGACAAGTTCGCCACAGATACGCAGTATTTT

D: TRBD2
V: TRBV4-2
size: many
J: TRBJ2-1
CDR3: CASSQEPSGPYNEQFF
DNA: TGTGCCAGCAGCCAAGAACCTAGCGGACCCTACAATGAGCAGTTCTTC

D: TRBD2
V: TRBV7-9
size: many
J: TRBJ2-5
CDR3: CASSRLAGAETQYF
DNA: TGTGCCAGCAGCCGCCTAGCGGGAGCTGAGACCCAGTACTTC

D: TRBD1
V: TRBV6-1
size: few
J: TRBJ1-5
CDR3: CASRLHPDRGNQPQHF
DNA: TGTGCCAGCAGACTTCACCCGGACAGGGGCAATCAGCCCCAGCATTTT

D: NA
V: TRBV5-1
size: few
J: TRBJ1-1
CDR3: CASSPPGLQAFF
DNA: TGCGCCAGCAGCCCCCCCGGACTACAAGCTTTCTTT

D: TRBD2
V: TRBV4-2
size: NA
J: TRBJ2-7
CDR3: CASSQQPGGEAYEQYF
DNA: TGTGCCAGCAGTCAGCAACCGGGAGGTGAAGCCTACGAGCAGTACTTC

D: NA
V: TRBV7-9
size: NA
J: TRBJ1-4
CDR3: CASSLGSANNEKLFF
DNA: TGTGCCAGCAGCTTAGGCAGCGCCAATAATGAAAAACTGTTTTTT

D: NA
V: TRBV5-4
size: NA
J: TRBJ2-4
CDR3: CASSLVVGALDAAKNIQYF
DNA: TGTGCCAGCAGCTTGGTAGTCGGGGCTTTAGACGCGGCCAAAAACATTCAGTACTTC

D: NA
V: TRBV19
size: NA
J: TRBJ1-1
CDR3: CASSADPPVTEAFF
DNA: TGTGCCAGTAGTGCCGATCCTCCGGTCACTGAAGCTTTCTTT

D: TRBD2
V: TRBV14
size: many
J: TRBJ2-1
CDR3: CASSHGLAFNEQFF
DNA: TGTGCCAGCAGCCACGGACTAGCTTTCAATGAGCAGTTCTTC

D: NA
V: TRBV9
size: many
J: TRBJ2-5
CDR3: CASSPTQETQYF
DNA: TGTGCCAGCAGCCCCACTCAAGAGACCCAGTACTTC